This T cell receptor (beta chain) was sequenced in a study of T cells expressing NK-cell markers. Study-wide context: Sequencing of TCR beta repertoires drew on sorted CD3+CD56+NKG2C+, CD3+CD56+NKG2C- and CD3+CD56-NKG2C+ T cells.

Germline assignment: CDR1 SGHAT and CDR2 FQNNGV. This CDR3 comprises 14 residues. TCRdb re-called the 5' RACE reads and catalogs CDR3 proteins one per entry, DNA excluded. This sample's clone table lists around 110,000 distinct CDR3 sequences. The receptor comes from a woman aged 18 to 69 in good health. The sequenced sample consisted of blood T cells: a sorted CD56 or NKG2C T cell subset, CD4+ or CD8+ T cells, or bulk PBMC T cells (not recorded which). This sequence joins TRBV11-2 and TRBJ2-5. CDR3 amino acids: CASSSSAGGETQYF.